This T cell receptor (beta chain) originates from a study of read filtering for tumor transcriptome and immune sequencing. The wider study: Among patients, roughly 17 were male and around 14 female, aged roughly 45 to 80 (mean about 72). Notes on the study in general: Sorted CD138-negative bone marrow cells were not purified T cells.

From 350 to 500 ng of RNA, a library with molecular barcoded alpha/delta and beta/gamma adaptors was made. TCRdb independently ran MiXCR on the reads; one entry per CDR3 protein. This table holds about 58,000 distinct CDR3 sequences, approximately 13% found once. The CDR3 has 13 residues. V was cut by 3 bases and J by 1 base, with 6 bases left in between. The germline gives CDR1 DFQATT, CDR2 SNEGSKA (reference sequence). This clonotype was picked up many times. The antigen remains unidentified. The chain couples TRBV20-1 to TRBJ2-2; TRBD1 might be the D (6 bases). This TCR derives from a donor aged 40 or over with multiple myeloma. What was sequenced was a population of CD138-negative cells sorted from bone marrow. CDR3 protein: CSARTGNTGELFF. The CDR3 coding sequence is TGCAGTGCTAGGACAGGGAACACCGGGGAGCTGTTTTTT.